What follows describes a single T cell receptor (beta chain). Its specificity is unknown. As for the donors, each was a healthy bone marrow donor. The sample originates from a study of cytomegalovirus exposure and HLA in healthy donors. Study-level points and caveats: Indistinguishable V segments such as TRBV6-2 and TRBV6-3 were excluded. A list of approximately 150 TCR beta chains associated with cytomegalovirus was given. Sequencing artifact likely explains a cluster of highly shared sequence variants.

CDR1 is SGHRS, CDR2 YFSETQ, per germline. This CDR3 region has 18 residues. V was pared by 4 bases and J by 0 bases, with 12 bases of the junction left unmatched. 60 Vbeta and 13 Jbeta primers were used in PCR. The method was immunoSEQ multiplex PCR; TCRdb's version includes in-frame clones alone and lacks a portion of them. The profile covers 150,000 to 200,000 clones, with 81% appearing a single time and 4.9% taken by the ten largest. This chain links TRBV5-1 with TRBJ2-1, with 8 bases fitting TRBD2. The source of this sequence is a woman between 18 and 30 years old in good health and CMV-seropositive. Source material: PBMCs. CDR3 nucleotides: TGCGCCAGCAGCACCTCCGGGACTAGTTTTAGCTCCTACAATGAGCAGTTCTTC. Residues: CASSTSGTSFSSYNEQFF.